This passage covers 20 T cell receptor beta chains from one sample sequenced in a study of blood T cell repertoires in COVID-19. Sequencing used immunoSEQ multiplex PCR; TCRdb keeps in-frame clones, though not all of them. The profile covers 140,000 to 150,000 clones, with around 87% appearing a single time and approximately 4% taken by the ten largest. Sequenced: PBMCs or T cells enriched from blood (not recorded which). The receptors stem from a middle-aged woman who had been exposed to COVID-19.

V usage is TRBV4-1 and J usage is TRBJ2-7; 8 nucleotides agree with TRBD1. This CDR3 is 17 amino acids long. V lost 1 base and J lost 4; bases outside the gene matches: 12. Per germline, CDR1 MGHRA and CDR2 YSYEKL. The CDR3, as DNA: TGCGCCAGCAGCCAAGTGTTTAGTCCGCAGGGGGCTTACGAGCAGTACTTC. The encoded protein is CASSQVFSPQGAYEQYF.

The chain recombines TRBV19 with TRBJ1-5; no reliable D call. Germline CDR1 reads LNHDA; CDR2 reads SQIVND (reference sequence). Trimming removed 8 bases from V and 7 bases from J, with 24 bases in between. This CDR3 is 16 amino acids long. The CDR3 DNA sequence: TGTGCCAGTGGGAAGGACGGGATCTTCATGGGGCAGCCCCAGCATTTT. Its protein is CASGKDGIFMGQPQHF.

The rearrangement joins TRBV7-3 to TRBJ2-3, with 13 positions matching TRBD2. Germline V gene sequence: CDR1 SGHTA, CDR2 FQGTGA. V dropped 5 bases and J dropped 5; count of bases not matched to a gene: 7. CDR3 size: 16 residues. The CDR3, as DNA: TGTGCCAGCAGCACCGGACTAGCGGGGGCTCAAGATACGCAGTATTTT. Protein: CASSTGLAGAQDTQYF.

This clone has a handful of counts. Written as DNA, the CDR3 is TGTGCCAGCAGTTTATTCTCCGGGCAGCCCCAGCATTTT. Its protein product is CASSLFSGQPQHF. The gene calls are TRBV12-3 or TRBV12-4 and TRBJ1-5; D is unresolved. This CDR3 is 13 amino acids long. V dropped 2 bases and J dropped 7 bases, with 9 bases sitting between them.

The chain combines TRBV7-9 with TRBJ2-7, with 9 bases that match TRBD2. The CDR3 loop spans 18 amino acids. Germline V CDR1 and CDR2: SEHNR, FQNEAQ (reference sequence). The trim removed 5 bases at V and 7 bases at J, leaving 21 bases unmatched. The CDR3 spells CASSPSQLLAGPSLEQYF. The CDR3, as DNA: TGTGCCAGCAGCCCGTCCCAGTTACTAGCGGGCCCCTCTTTGGAGCAGTACTTC.

This clone appeared once. The CDR3 sequence is CASRTSSYNEQFF. The CDR3 DNA sequence: TGTGCCAGTAGGACATCATCCTACAATGAGCAGTTCTTC. The chain links TRBV19 to TRBJ2-1; D unresolved. The germline gives CDR1 LNHDA, CDR2 SQIVND (reference sequence). The CDR3 consists of 13 residues. The V end was cut by 6 bases, the J end by 1 base, with 7 bases between.

This rearrangement joins TRBV5-1 to TRBJ1-4; the D is unclear. From germline, CDR1 is SGHRS and CDR2 YFSETQ. Trimming left V 4 bases short and J 5 bases short, with 12 bases between. The CDR3 spans 14 residues. CDR3 nucleotide sequence: TGCGCCAGCAGCCCCCCGGGGTCGAATGAAAAACTGTTTTTT. Translation gives CASSPPGSNEKLFF.

The CDR3 region is CASSITQGYYGYTF. CDR3 sequence (DNA): TGTGCCAGCAGTATAACACAGGGGTACTATGGCTACACCTTC. The V and J genes are TRBV28 and TRBJ1-2, with 7 bases lining up with TRBD1. The V gene's germline CDR1 is MDHEN and CDR2 SYDVKM. The CDR3 totals 14 residues. Trimming cost V 5 bases and J 3 bases; bases outside gene matches: 6.

The gene calls are TRBV5-1 and TRBJ1-1, with D unclear. V was shortened by 5 bases and J by 8 bases, with 13 bases between the two germline ends. Germline lookup yields CDR1 SGHRS and CDR2 YFSETQ. The CDR3 consists of 12 residues. CDR3 bases: TGCGCCAGCAGGACCTCCACTACAGAAGCTTTCTTT. This encodes CASRTSTTEAFF.

The chain joins TRBV7-6 to TRBJ2-1; 14 positions match TRBD2. V shed 2 bases and J 0 bases; nucleotides not matched to a gene: 6. The V gene's germline CDR1 is SGHVS and CDR2 FNYEAQ. The CDR3 is 19 amino acids. The CDR3 reads CASSLRGLAGGSSYNEQFF. In nucleotides, the CDR3 is TGTGCCAGCAGCTTACGTGGACTAGCGGGGGGAAGCTCCTACAATGAGCAGTTCTTC.

J is TRBJ1-1 and V is TRBV6-1; 9 bases are a match to TRBD1. Germline V gene sequence: CDR1 MNHNS, CDR2 SASEGT. This CDR3 spans 14 amino acids. V lost 3 bases, J lost 1 base, and 0 bases stayed unmatched. CDR3 sequence (DNA): TGTGCCAGCAGTGAGGACAGGGGGAACACTGAAGCTTTCTTT. This sequence encodes CASSEDRGNTEAFF.

The chain recombines TRBV6-4 with TRBJ2-3; tentatively, D is TRBD1 (6 bases). Germline V lookup: CDR1 MRHNA, CDR2 SNTAGT. The CDR3 has 15 amino acids. V lost 0 bases and J lost 0, with 7 bases in between. Here the CDR3 reads CASSDSRGSTDTQYF. The CDR3 nucleotides are TGTGCCAGCAGTGACTCGAGGGGGAGCACAGATACGCAGTATTTT.

This clone was recorded once. CDR3 amino acids: CASNPGQGYEQYF. The CDR3 DNA reads TGTGCCAGCAATCCGGGACAGGGCTACGAGCAGTACTTC. The V gene is TRBV28, the J gene TRBJ2-7; 9 bases align to TRBD1. Germline V gives CDR1 MDHEN, CDR2 SYDVKM. CDR3 size: 13 residues. Trimming took 7 bases from V and 3 from J; bases not matched to a gene: 4.

The gene calls are TRBV28 and TRBJ1-3; no firm D call. CDR3 length: 15 residues. Looked up from germline, CDR1 is MDHEN and CDR2 is SYDVKM. V lost 7 bases, J lost 0 bases, and 13 bases lay in between. The CDR3 spells CASTRSGDSGNTIYF. The CDR3 DNA reads TGTGCCAGCACTAGATCGGGAGACTCTGGAAACACCATATATTTT.

The rearrangement uses TRBV20-1 and TRBJ1-5, with D tentatively TRBD1 (5 bases). V lost 3 bases to trimming and J lost 7 bases, with 10 bases between them. The CDR3 has 12 residues. CDR1 is DFQATT, CDR2 SNEGSKA, per germline (reference sequence). The CDR3 bases are TGCAGTGCTAGTTTGGGGGGGCAGCCCCAGCATTTT. Amino acid sequence: CSASLGGQPQHF.

This clone appeared a few times. The V gene is TRBV2, the J gene TRBJ1-1; perhaps TRBD1 as D (5 bases). Germline lookup yields CDR1 SNHLY and CDR2 FYNNEI. The CDR3 loop spans 11 amino acids. The V gene lost 6 bases and the J gene lost 7 bases, with 9 bases spanning the gap. The CDR3 DNA reads as TGTGCCAGCAGGGCGACAGATGAAGCTTTCTTT. It specifies CASRATDEAFF.

This sequence joins TRBV29-1 and TRBJ1-2; 7 bases match TRBD1. CDR1 is SQVTM, CDR2 ANQGSEA, per germline. This CDR3 has 13 residues. Unmatched junction bases numbered 7, after V lost 5 bases and J lost 4 bases. CDR3 sequence: CSVYGRGPYGYTF. The CDR3 DNA reads TGCAGCGTTTACGGGAGGGGGCCCTATGGCTACACCTTC. The full variable domain, its missing parts supplied by reference TRBV29-1 and TRBJ1-2, is SAVISQKPSRDICQRGTSLTIQCQVDSQVTMMFWYRQQPGQSLTLIATANQGSEATYESGFVIDKFPISRPNLTFSTLTVSNMSPEDSSIYLCSVYGRGPYGYTFGSGTRLTVV.

The V call is TRBV27, the J call TRBJ1-1, with D hard to call. CDR3 length: 12 residues. Between the trimmed V and J ends, which lost 8 bases and 3 bases, there was a span of 10 bases. Germline V gene data show CDR1 as MNHEY and CDR2 as SMNVEV (reference sequence). CDR3 sequence (DNA): TGTGCCAGCTCGGGGAGGTACACTGAAGCTTTCTTT. Encoded protein: CASSGRYTEAFF.

A single count supports this clone. This sequence joins TRBV14 and TRBJ2-1; D perhaps matches TRBD2 (6 bases). Trimming took off 3 bases at V and 6 bases at J, with 12 bases between the two ends. Germline V gene lookup returns CDR1 SGHDN and CDR2 FVKESK. The CDR3 runs 14 residues. The CDR3 region is CASSQLTRLNEQFF. CDR3 in DNA: TGTGCCAGCAGCCAGTTGACTAGGCTCAATGAGCAGTTCTTC. Combining the CDR3 with reference TRBV14 and TRBJ2-1 gives the whole variable domain EAGVTQFPSHSVIEKGQTVTLRCDPISGHDNLYWYRRVMGKEIKFLLHFVKESKQDESGMPNNRFLAERTGGTYSTLKVQPAELEDSGVYFCASSQLTRLNEQFFGPGTRLTVL.

V is TRBV5-6 and J is TRBJ2-7, with 9 bases that match TRBD1. The germline V gene has CDR1 SGHDT and CDR2 YYEEEE. The CDR3 sequence is 16 residues long. The V gene end was trimmed by 4 bases and the J gene end by 6 bases; junction bases not matched to a gene: 14. The CDR3 nucleotides are TGTGCCAGCAGCCACCGCAGGGACAGGGAATCCGGCGAGCAGTACTTC. It specifies CASSHRRDRESGEQYF.